This TCR beta chain was sequenced for a study of OX40 agonist ivuxolimab in advanced cancers. Study-level results: Clonal expansion by week 6 occurred in CD4+ and CD8+ blood T cells (at 0.1 to 3.0 mg/kg). Some patients without response likewise showed low normalized clonal expansion. Compared with others, partial responders at 0.1-3.0 mg/kg displayed clonal expansion among the lowest.

This clone was counted a few times. Antigen specificity is unknown. This table comes from immunoSEQ multiplex PCR, and its TCRdb copy is limited to in-frame clones, with some not included. This sample has approximately 14,000 clones, with about four fifths found just once. The sequenced sample was CD4+ or CD8+ T cells sorted from blood, obtained in a trial of the OX40 agonist ivuxolimab. This TCR was recovered from an adult with an advanced solid tumor such as melanoma, head and neck, liver or kidney cancer.

CDR3 nucleotides: TGTGCCAGCAGCCAGGGGGGCCCATCGGGCAATCAGCCCCAGCATTTT. Translating it yields CASSQGGPSGNQPQHF. The rearrangement uses TRBV5-6 and TRBJ1-5, with 7 bases fitting TRBD1. Germline assignment: CDR1 SGHDT and CDR2 YYEEEE. CDR3 length: 16 amino acids. The V and J ends lost 4 bases and 2 bases, in that order; junction bases with no gene match: 9.